The clone carrying this TCR beta chain was counted ten times or more. Sequencing libraries of naive CD8 cells derived from around 20,000 to 990,000 sorted cells with 10%, 30% or 50% RNA. The data derive from a study of molecular identifiers for immune sequencing clone quantification. MiXCR, applied by TCRdb to the PCR reads, yields one record per CDR3 protein. The sample lists hundreds of thousands of distinct CDR3 sequences; approximately 24% were seen once. Material for sequencing was naive CD8+ T cells from blood, with Jurkat cell RNA spiked in. As to subset: FACS-sorted CD8+CD4-CCR7+CD45RA+ naive T cells. This TCR was recovered from a human donor in good health. Some libraries in this study had Jurkat cell RNA spiked in.

The CDR3 spells CASSQAGQATTEAFF. DNA for the CDR3: TGCGCCAGCAGCCAAGCAGGACAGGCTACCACTGAAGCTTTCTTT. The chain employs TRBV4-1 and TRBJ1-1, with TRBD1 identical over 7 bases. Germline V gene data show CDR1 as MGHRA and CDR2 as YSYEKL. The CDR3 has 15 amino acids. Germline trimming cut 1 base from V and 4 bases from J; bases unmatched to any gene: 6.